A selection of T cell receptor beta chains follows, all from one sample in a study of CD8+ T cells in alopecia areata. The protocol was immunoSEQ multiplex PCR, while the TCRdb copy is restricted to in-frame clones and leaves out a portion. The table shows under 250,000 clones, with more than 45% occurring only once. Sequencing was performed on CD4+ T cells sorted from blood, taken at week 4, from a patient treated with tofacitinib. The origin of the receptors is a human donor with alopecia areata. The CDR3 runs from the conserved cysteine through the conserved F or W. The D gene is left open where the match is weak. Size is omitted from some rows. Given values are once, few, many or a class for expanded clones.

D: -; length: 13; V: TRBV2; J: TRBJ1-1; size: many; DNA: TGTGCCAGCACGGGGGAGCTGAACACTGAAGCTTTCTTT; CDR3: CASTGELNTEAFF
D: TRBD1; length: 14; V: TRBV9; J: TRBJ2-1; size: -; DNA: TGTGCCAGCAGCGCCCGGGACAGGGCCAATGAGCAGTTCTTC; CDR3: CASSARDRANEQFF
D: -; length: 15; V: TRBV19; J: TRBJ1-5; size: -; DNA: TGTGCCAGTAGTATGGACACAGGGCGCAATCAGCCCCAGCATTTT; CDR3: CASSMDTGRNQPQHF
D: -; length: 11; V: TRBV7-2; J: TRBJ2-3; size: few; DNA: TGTGCCAGCAGCTTGACAGATACGCAGTATTTT; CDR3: CASSLTDTQYF
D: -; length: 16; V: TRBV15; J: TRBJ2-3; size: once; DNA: TGTGCCACCAGCAGAGACCGGGGTCGGGCTACAGATACGCAGTATTTT; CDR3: CATSRDRGRATDTQYF
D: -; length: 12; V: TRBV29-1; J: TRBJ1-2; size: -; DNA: TGCAGCGTTGAAGATTCGAAGCGTGGCTACACCTTC; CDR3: CSVEDSKRGYTF
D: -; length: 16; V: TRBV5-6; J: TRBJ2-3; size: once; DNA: TGTGCCAGCAGCTTGGGCCGGGACTCCAAAAAAGATACGCAGTATTTT; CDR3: CASSLGRDSKKDTQYF
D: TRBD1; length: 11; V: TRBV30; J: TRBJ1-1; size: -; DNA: TGTGCCACCAAGGACAGGGCTGAAGCTTTCTTT; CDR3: CATKDRAEAFF
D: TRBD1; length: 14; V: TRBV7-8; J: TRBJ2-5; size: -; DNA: TGTGCCAGCATCCAAGGACAGGGCAAAGAGACCCAGTACTTC; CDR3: CASIQGQGKETQYF
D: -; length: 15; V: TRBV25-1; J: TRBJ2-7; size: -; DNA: TGTGCCAGCAGTGAAACCCAGGGTCGTATCTACGAGCAGTACTTC; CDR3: CASSETQGRIYEQYF
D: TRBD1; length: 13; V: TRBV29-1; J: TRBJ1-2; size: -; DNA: TGCAGCGTCGGGGGACAGCCACCCTATGGCTACACCTTC; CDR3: CSVGGQPPYGYTF
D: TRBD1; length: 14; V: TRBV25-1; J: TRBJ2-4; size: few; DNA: TGTGCCAGCAGTGCCGGGACAGGGGGCAACATTCAGTACTTC; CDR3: CASSAGTGGNIQYF
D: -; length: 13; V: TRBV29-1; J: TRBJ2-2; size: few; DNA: TGCAGCGTTGGGGTAGGGGCGGCCGGGGAGCTGTTTTTT; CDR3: CSVGVGAAGELFF
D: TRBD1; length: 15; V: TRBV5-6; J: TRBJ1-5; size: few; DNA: TGTGCCAGCAGCACATGGGACAGGCCTAATCAGCCCCAGCATTTT; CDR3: CASSTWDRPNQPQHF
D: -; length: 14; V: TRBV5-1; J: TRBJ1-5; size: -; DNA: TGCGCCAGCAGCCCCGGGCAGGGAGGGCAGCCCCAGCATTTT; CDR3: CASSPGQGGQPQHF